This is a list of T cell receptor beta chains from one sample in a study of a mutant IDH1 vaccine in newly diagnosed glioma. These receptors lack a known antigen. TCRdb's table, derived via immunoSEQ multiplex PCR, lists solely in-frame clones and lacks some. The sample consists of tens of thousands of clones, approximately 84% of them appearing once. The material was PBMCs, obtained from a glioma patient whose treatment included an IDH1 peptide vaccine. The source of these receptors is a woman aged 45-59 years with glioma. The CDR3 runs from the conserved cysteine through the conserved F or W. D genes are given only for firm matches. Some rows mark clone size as missing; the rest say once, few, many or name a class of expanded clone.

D gene: -; J gene: TRBJ1-6; clone size: -; V gene: TRBV7-8; CDR3 DNA: TGTGCCAGCAGCTTAGCGGGAGATTTGAGCTCCTATAATTCACCCCTCCACTTT; CDR3 protein: CASSLAGDLSSYNSPLHF
D gene: TRBD1; J gene: TRBJ2-5; clone size: -; V gene: TRBV7-2; CDR3 DNA: TGTGCCAGCAGCGATCGACAGGGGAGAAGAGGAGAGACCCAGTACTTC; CDR3 protein: CASSDRQGRRGETQYF
D gene: TRBD2; J gene: TRBJ2-2; clone size: -; V gene: TRBV13; CDR3 DNA: TGTGCCAGCAGCACCAGGACTAGTGAGGTAGCCGGGGAGCTGTTTTTT; CDR3 protein: CASSTRTSEVAGELFF
D gene: -; J gene: TRBJ1-6; clone size: -; V gene: TRBV21-1; CDR3 DNA: TGTGCCAGCAGCTACCGGGACAGGGTAGATTCACCCCTCCACTTT; CDR3 protein: CASSYRDRVDSPLHF
D gene: TRBD1; J gene: TRBJ1-3; clone size: -; V gene: TRBV19; CDR3 DNA: TGTGCCAGTACCCTGACAGGGGGAGGTAACACCATATATTTT; CDR3 protein: CASTLTGGGNTIYF
D gene: -; J gene: TRBJ2-2; clone size: few; V gene: TRBV7-8; CDR3 DNA: TGTGCCAGCAGCTTACGCCCCAGGCGGGACATGAACACCGGGGAGCTGTTTTTT; CDR3 protein: CASSLRPRRDMNTGELFF
D gene: -; J gene: TRBJ1-4; clone size: -; V gene: TRBV7-9; CDR3 DNA: TGTGCCAGCACTCCTTTTACAACTAATGAAAAACTGTTTTTT; CDR3 protein: CASTPFTTNEKLFF
D gene: -; J gene: TRBJ1-3; clone size: -; V gene: TRBV7-9; CDR3 DNA: TGTGCCAGCAGCTCCCTGCGGCGCGACACTTACAATTTTGGAAACACCATATATTTT; CDR3 protein: CASSSLRRDTYNFGNTIYF
D gene: -; J gene: TRBJ1-1; clone size: few; V gene: TRBV29-1; CDR3 DNA: TGCAGCGTTGAAGTACAGCAGAACACTGAAGCTTTCTTT; CDR3 protein: CSVEVQQNTEAFF
D gene: -; J gene: TRBJ1-1; clone size: -; V gene: TRBV7-9; CDR3 DNA: TGTGCCAGCAGCCCCCCCCGGCGCAACACTGAAGCTTTCTTT; CDR3 protein: CASSPPRRNTEAFF
D gene: TRBD1; J gene: TRBJ2-7; clone size: once; V gene: TRBV7-2; CDR3 DNA: TGTGCCAGCAGCTCCACCCCCACGACAGGGGGCGAAGACGAGCAGTACTTC; CDR3 protein: CASSSTPTTGGEDEQYF
D gene: -; J gene: TRBJ2-6; clone size: -; V gene: TRBV10-3; CDR3 DNA: TGTGCCACCCCGTCTGGGGCCAACGTCCTGACTTTC; CDR3 protein: CATPSGANVLTF
D gene: TRBD2; J gene: TRBJ2-2; clone size: -; V gene: TRBV7-2; CDR3 DNA: TGTGCCAGCGGGACTAGCGGGAACACCGGGGAGCTGTTTTTT; CDR3 protein: CASGTSGNTGELFF
D gene: -; J gene: TRBJ1-3; clone size: -; V gene: TRBV5-5; CDR3 DNA: TGTGCCAGCAGCCCAGAGGTATGGAGCTCTGGAAACACCATATATTTT; CDR3 protein: CASSPEVWSSGNTIYF
D gene: -; J gene: TRBJ2-6; clone size: -; V gene: TRBV4-3; CDR3 DNA: TGCGCCAGCAGGAGAAGCTCTGGGGCCAACGTCCTGACTTTC; CDR3 protein: CASRRSSGANVLTF
D gene: TRBD1; J gene: TRBJ1-1; clone size: few; V gene: TRBV25-1; CDR3 DNA: TGTGCCAGCAGTGCAGGGGGCCGGACTGGGGCTTTCTTT; CDR3 protein: CASSAGGRTGAFF
D gene: TRBD1; J gene: TRBJ1-1; clone size: -; V gene: TRBV5-4; CDR3 DNA: TGTGCCAGCAGCTGGCAGGGCAGGGGGCGAACTGAAGCTTTCTTT; CDR3 protein: CASSWQGRGRTEAFF
D gene: -; J gene: TRBJ2-5; clone size: -; V gene: TRBV5-1; CDR3 DNA: TGCGCCAGCAGCTTGGAGGCCCCTCCTTTAACCCAGTACTTC; CDR3 protein: CASSLEAPPLTQYF
D gene: TRBD2; J gene: TRBJ2-3; clone size: -; V gene: TRBV7-2; CDR3 DNA: TGTGCCAGCAGCCCCGGGGGGGCAGATACGCAGTATTTT; CDR3 protein: CASSPGGADTQYF
D gene: TRBD2; J gene: TRBJ2-2; clone size: -; V gene: TRBV9; CDR3 DNA: TGTGCCAGCAGCCCCCCTGGGGGGGTAAACACCGGGGAGCTGTTTTTT; CDR3 protein: CASSPPGGVNTGELFF
D gene: TRBD2; J gene: TRBJ2-7; clone size: -; V gene: TRBV11-2; CDR3 DNA: TGTGCCAGCAGCTTAGCTAGGACTAGCGGGGGGGCCTACGAGCAGTACTTC; CDR3 protein: CASSLARTSGGAYEQYF
D gene: TRBD1; J gene: TRBJ1-6; clone size: -; V gene: TRBV27; CDR3 DNA: TGTGCCAGCAGTTTGATACTCCGGGACAGGGGCGACTCACCCCTCCACTTT; CDR3 protein: CASSLILRDRGDSPLHF
D gene: TRBD1; J gene: TRBJ1-3; clone size: -; V gene: TRBV5-1; CDR3 DNA: TGCGCCAGCAGTTTAACAGGGGAGACTCTCTTCAACACCATATATTTT; CDR3 protein: CASSLTGETLFNTIYF
D gene: -; J gene: TRBJ1-1; clone size: -; V gene: TRBV19; CDR3 DNA: TGTGCCAGTAGTACTCGGGACTGGGCTTTCTTT; CDR3 protein: CASSTRDWAFF
D gene: TRBD2; J gene: TRBJ2-5; clone size: -; V gene: TRBV9; CDR3 DNA: TGTGCCAGCAGCGTGGCGCGGCGGGGGCAAGAGACCCAGTACTTC; CDR3 protein: CASSVARRGQETQYF
D gene: TRBD1; J gene: TRBJ1-2; clone size: -; V gene: TRBV19; CDR3 DNA: TGTGCCAGTAGGAGACAGGGGAGTAGTTATGGCTACACCTTC; CDR3 protein: CASRRQGSSYGYTF
D gene: -; J gene: TRBJ1-5; clone size: few; V gene: TRBV29-1; CDR3 DNA: TGCAGCGTTGCAGATAGCAATCAGCCCCAGCATTTT; CDR3 protein: CSVADSNQPQHF
D gene: -; J gene: TRBJ1-2; clone size: -; V gene: TRBV2; CDR3 DNA: TGTGCCAGCAGTGAAGCGCTAGGGGGAGGGGATGGCTACACCTTC; CDR3 protein: CASSEALGGGDGYTF
D gene: -; J gene: TRBJ2-1; clone size: -; V gene: TRBV6-6; CDR3 DNA: TGTGCCAGCAGTCCCCCTAGCTCCTACAATGAGCAGTTCTTC; CDR3 protein: CASSPPSSYNEQFF
D gene: -; J gene: TRBJ2-7; clone size: -; V gene: TRBV4-1; CDR3 DNA: TGCGCCAGCAGCCAAGACCCAGGTGGCGAGCAGTACTTC; CDR3 protein: CASSQDPGGEQYF
D gene: TRBD1; J gene: TRBJ2-5; clone size: -; V gene: TRBV4-1; CDR3 DNA: TGCGCCAGCACTCAACACGACAGGGGAGAGACCCAGTACTTC; CDR3 protein: CASTQHDRGETQYF
D gene: -; J gene: TRBJ2-7; clone size: -; V gene: TRBV7-9; CDR3 DNA: TGTGCCAGCAGCTTATACGGCTTACTTAGGGGGTACGAGCAGTACTTC; CDR3 protein: CASSLYGLLRGYEQYF
D gene: -; J gene: TRBJ2-1; clone size: -; V gene: TRBV2; CDR3 DNA: TGTGCCAGCAGTGACCGGCGGTTGGGAAATGAGCAGTTCTTC; CDR3 protein: CASSDRRLGNEQFF
D gene: -; J gene: TRBJ1-5; clone size: -; V gene: TRBV19; CDR3 DNA: TGTGCCAGTAGTAAGGGCGCACGGACAGGCAATCAGCCCCAGCATTTT; CDR3 protein: CASSKGARTGNQPQHF
D gene: TRBD1; J gene: TRBJ2-7; clone size: medium-sized; V gene: TRBV6-1; CDR3 DNA: TGTGCCAGCAGTCCCGGGACAGCCAGCTCCTACGAGCAGTACTTC; CDR3 protein: CASSPGTASSYEQYF
D gene: TRBD2; J gene: TRBJ2-3; clone size: -; V gene: TRBV19; CDR3 DNA: TGTGCCACTAAGACTCCGGGACTAGGGACAGATACGCAGTATTTT; CDR3 protein: CATKTPGLGTDTQYF
D gene: TRBD2; J gene: TRBJ2-1; clone size: -; V gene: TRBV10-2; CDR3 DNA: TGCGCCAGCAGGCTGACTAGCGGGGTGATTCAGCAGTTCTTC; CDR3 protein: CASRLTSGVIQQFF
D gene: TRBD1; J gene: TRBJ1-5; clone size: -; V gene: TRBV6-1; CDR3 DNA: TGTGCCAGCAGTGAAACGCAGGGACAGGCTCAGCCCCAGCATTTT; CDR3 protein: CASSETQGQAQPQHF
D gene: TRBD1; J gene: TRBJ2-3; clone size: -; V gene: TRBV5-1; CDR3 DNA: TGCGCCAGCAGCTTGGCAGGACAGGCGATTTCAGACACAGATACGCAGTATTTT; CDR3 protein: CASSLAGQAISDTDTQYF
D gene: -; J gene: TRBJ2-6; clone size: once; V gene: TRBV18; CDR3 DNA: TGTGCCAGCTCATCCCAACAGGGCTCTGGGGCCAACGTCCTGACTTTC; CDR3 protein: CASSSQQGSGANVLTF
D gene: TRBD1; J gene: TRBJ1-2; clone size: -; V gene: TRBV19; CDR3 DNA: TGTGCCAGTATCCCCCAGGGACAGAACTATGGCTACACCTTC; CDR3 protein: CASIPQGQNYGYTF
D gene: -; J gene: TRBJ2-7; clone size: -; V gene: TRBV5-1; CDR3 DNA: TGCGCCAGCAGCTTCAGCGGTAGCTCCTACGAGCAGTACTTC; CDR3 protein: CASSFSGSSYEQYF
D gene: TRBD2; J gene: TRBJ2-5; clone size: -; V gene: TRBV5-1; CDR3 DNA: TGCGCCAGCAGCTTGTCTAGCGGAGAGACCCAGTACTTC; CDR3 protein: CASSLSSGETQYF
D gene: -; J gene: TRBJ2-1; clone size: -; V gene: TRBV6-5; CDR3 DNA: TGTGCCAGCAGCCTATATTATAACGAGGAGCAGTTCTTC; CDR3 protein: CASSLYYNEEQFF
D gene: -; J gene: TRBJ2-2; clone size: -; V gene: TRBV2; CDR3 DNA: TGTGCCAGCAGTCCTGACAGCGGGGAGCTGTTTTTT; CDR3 protein: CASSPDSGELFF
D gene: -; J gene: TRBJ1-2; clone size: -; V gene: TRBV9; CDR3 DNA: TGTGCCAGCAGCGTGAGTACGGTAAACTATGGCTACACCTTC; CDR3 protein: CASSVSTVNYGYTF
D gene: -; J gene: TRBJ1-2; clone size: -; V gene: TRBV18; CDR3 DNA: TGTGCCAGCTCACCACGGCAGGGAATAGAGGAAGGCTACACCTTC; CDR3 protein: CASSPRQGIEEGYTF
D gene: -; J gene: TRBJ2-2; clone size: -; V gene: TRBV19; CDR3 DNA: TGTGCCAGTAGTGTGGGGACTGAGAACACCGGGGAGCTGTTTTTT; CDR3 protein: CASSVGTENTGELFF
D gene: -; J gene: TRBJ1-6; clone size: -; V gene: TRBV5-1; CDR3 DNA: TGCGCCAGCAGCTCCGGGGGCCGGGGGCAGAGTTCACCCCTCCACTTT; CDR3 protein: CASSSGGRGQSSPLHF
D gene: -; J gene: TRBJ1-4; clone size: -; V gene: TRBV4-1; CDR3 DNA: TGCGCCAGCAGCCGCCTATGGGGGGGGGAAAAACTGTTTTTT; CDR3 protein: CASSRLWGGEKLFF
D gene: -; J gene: TRBJ1-1; clone size: -; V gene: TRBV7-7; CDR3 DNA: TGTGCCAGCAGTTCCGAACCAGGAGGGAATTTGGCTTTCTTT; CDR3 protein: CASSSEPGGNLAFF
D gene: -; J gene: TRBJ2-1; clone size: -; V gene: TRBV27; CDR3 DNA: TGTGCCAGCATTCCCACAGGGACACAATCGTACAATGAGCAGTTCTTC; CDR3 protein: CASIPTGTQSYNEQFF
D gene: TRBD1; J gene: TRBJ1-1; clone size: -; V gene: TRBV5-4; CDR3 DNA: TGTGCCAGCAGCTTATGGGTCCGGGACAGCTCGAACACTGAAGCTTTCTTT; CDR3 protein: CASSLWVRDSSNTEAFF
D gene: -; J gene: TRBJ1-2; clone size: few; V gene: TRBV29-1; CDR3 DNA: TGCACTATCCAAGAGGGGTCGAGCGGCTACACCTTC; CDR3 protein: CTIQEGSSGYTF
D gene: -; J gene: TRBJ1-6; clone size: -; V gene: TRBV15; CDR3 DNA: TGTGCCACCAGCAGAGAGGGAAATGGGCAGGGTGGTTCACCCCTCCACTTT; CDR3 protein: CATSREGNGQGGSPLHF
D gene: TRBD1; J gene: TRBJ1-2; clone size: -; V gene: TRBV27; CDR3 DNA: TGTGCCAGCAGTTTAAGGGGACAGGCCGGCTATGGCTACACCTTC; CDR3 protein: CASSLRGQAGYGYTF
D gene: -; J gene: TRBJ2-7; clone size: -; V gene: TRBV19; CDR3 DNA: TGTGCCAGTAGTACGAACTCTTACGAGCAGTACTTC; CDR3 protein: CASSTNSYEQYF
D gene: TRBD1; J gene: TRBJ1-1; clone size: -; V gene: TRBV7-6; CDR3 DNA: TGTGCCAGCAGCACACAGGGGATGAACACTGAAGCTTTCTTT; CDR3 protein: CASSTQGMNTEAFF